The subject of this entry is one T cell receptor beta chain. What it binds is unknown. The germline gene is not matched at one end of the junction; a read error may be the cause. The record originates from a study of glioma-infiltrating T cells. TCR alpha and beta CDR3 regions were amplified from RNA using iRepertoire nested multiplex PCR. Tissue mRNA or PBMC total RNA, roughly 90-400 ng, went into one-step reverse transcription and amplification. Each CDR3 protein gets one entry after TCRdb re-called the multiplex PCR reads with MiXCR. The sample includes under 200,000 distinct CDR3 sequences, around 40% seen only once; the top ten take 4% to 6.5%. The CDR3 sequence is 16 residues long. Germline CDR1 SGHNT, CDR2 YYREEE (reference sequence). General study findings and limits: Very few CDR3 sequences were shared between tissue and blood. Above-expected tissue-blood divergence occurred in all gliomas, most in low-grade ones.

This receptor was identified in a human donor with low-grade glioma or glioblastoma, undergoing nonglioma brain surgery, or in good health (not recorded which). This chain joins TRBV5-4 and TRBJ2-7; D tentatively reads TRBD1 or TRBD2 (5 bases each). Sequencing was carried out using glioma tissue, nonneoplastic brain tissue, or PBMCs (not recorded which). Written as DNA, the CDR3 is TGTGCCAGCAGTACGAACCTCGGGACCCCACCCTACGAGCAGTGCTTC. It specifies CASSTNLGTPPYEQCF.